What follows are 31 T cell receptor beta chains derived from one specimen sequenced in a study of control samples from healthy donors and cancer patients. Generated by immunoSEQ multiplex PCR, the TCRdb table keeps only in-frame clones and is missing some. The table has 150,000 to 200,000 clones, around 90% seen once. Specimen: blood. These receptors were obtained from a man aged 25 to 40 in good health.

The CDR3 reads CASSPYGVTYEQYF. As DNA, the CDR3 is TGTGCCAGCAGCCCCTATGGGGTCACATACGAGCAGTACTTC. The V call is TRBV14, the J call TRBJ2-7; no clear D. Germline lookup yields CDR1 SGHDN and CDR2 FVKESK. The CDR3 sequence is 14 residues long. Trimming removed 4 bases from V and 4 bases from J, with 14 bases in between.

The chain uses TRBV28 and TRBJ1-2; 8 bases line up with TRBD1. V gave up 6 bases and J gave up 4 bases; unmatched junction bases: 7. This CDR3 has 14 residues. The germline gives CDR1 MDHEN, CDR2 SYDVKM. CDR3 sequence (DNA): TGTGCCAGCAGCCCATCGGACAGGGCCTATGGCTACACCTTC. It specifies CASSPSDRAYGYTF.

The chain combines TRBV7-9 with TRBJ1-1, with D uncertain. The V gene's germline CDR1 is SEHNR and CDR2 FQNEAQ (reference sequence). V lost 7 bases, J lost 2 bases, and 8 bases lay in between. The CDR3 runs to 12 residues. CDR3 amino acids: CASTVSNTEAFF. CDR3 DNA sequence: TGTGCCAGCACCGTTTCCAACACTGAAGCTTTCTTT. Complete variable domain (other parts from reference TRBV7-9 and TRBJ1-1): DTGVSQNPRHKITKRGQNVTFRCDPISEHNRLYWYRQTLGQGPEFLTYFQNEAQLEKSRLLSDRFSAERPKGSFSTLEIQRTEQGDSAMYLCASTVSNTEAFFGQGTRLTVV.

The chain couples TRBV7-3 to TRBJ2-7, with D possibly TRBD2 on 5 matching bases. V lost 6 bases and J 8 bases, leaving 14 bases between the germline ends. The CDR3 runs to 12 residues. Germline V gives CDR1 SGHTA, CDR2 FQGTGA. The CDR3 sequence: CASSQIGGQQYF. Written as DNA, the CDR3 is TGTGCCAGCAGTCAAATCGGCGGGCAGCAGTACTTC.

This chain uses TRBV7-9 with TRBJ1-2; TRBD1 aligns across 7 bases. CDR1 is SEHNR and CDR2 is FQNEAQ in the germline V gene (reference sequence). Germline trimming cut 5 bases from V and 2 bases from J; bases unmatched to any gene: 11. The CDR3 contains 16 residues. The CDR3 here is CASSPTMDRTNYGYTF. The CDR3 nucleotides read TGTGCCAGCAGCCCAACGATGGACAGGACCAACTATGGCTACACCTTC.

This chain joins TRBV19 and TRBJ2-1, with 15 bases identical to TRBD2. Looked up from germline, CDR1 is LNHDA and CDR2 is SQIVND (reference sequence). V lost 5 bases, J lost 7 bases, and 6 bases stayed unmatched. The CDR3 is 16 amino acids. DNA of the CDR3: TGTGCCAGTAGTGACCCCGGGACTAGCGGGGGGAATGAGCAGTTCTTC. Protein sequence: CASSDPGTSGGNEQFF.

CDR3 sequence: CASGLGGRGDTQYF. The CDR3 nucleotides are TGTGCTAGTGGTTTGGGGGGCCGGGGGGATACGCAGTATTTT. V is TRBV12-5 and J is TRBJ2-3; TRBD2 is a possible D gene (6 bases). V was clipped by 1 base and J by 6 bases, with 11 bases between them. The CDR3 loop spans 14 amino acids. Germline assignment: CDR1 LGHNT and CDR2 FRNRAP. The full variable domain, completed using reference TRBV12-5 and TRBJ2-3, is DARVTQTPRHKVTEMGQEVTMRCQPILGHNTVFWYRQTMMQGLELLAYFRNRAPLDDSGMPKDRFSAEMPDATLATLKIQPSEPRDSAVYFCASGLGGRGDTQYFGPGTRLTVL.

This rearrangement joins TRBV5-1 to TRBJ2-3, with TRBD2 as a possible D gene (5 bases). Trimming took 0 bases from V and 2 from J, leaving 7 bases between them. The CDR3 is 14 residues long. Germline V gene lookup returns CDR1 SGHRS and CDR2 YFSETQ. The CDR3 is CASSLGRDTDTQYF. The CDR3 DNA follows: TGCGCCAGCAGCTTGGGTCGGGACACAGATACGCAGTATTTT. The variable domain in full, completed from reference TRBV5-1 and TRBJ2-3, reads KAGVTQTPRYLIKTRGQQVTLSCSPISGHRSVSWYQQTPGQGLQFLFEYFSETQRNKGNFPGRFSGRQFSNSRSEMNVSTLELGDSALYLCASSLGRDTDTQYFGPGTRLTVL.

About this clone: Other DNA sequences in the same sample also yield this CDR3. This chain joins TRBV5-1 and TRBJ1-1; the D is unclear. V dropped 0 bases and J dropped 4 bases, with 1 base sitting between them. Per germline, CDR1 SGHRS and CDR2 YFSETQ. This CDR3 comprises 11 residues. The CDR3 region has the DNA TGCGCCAGCAGCTTGGGCACTGAAGCTTTCTTT. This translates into CASSLGTEAFF.

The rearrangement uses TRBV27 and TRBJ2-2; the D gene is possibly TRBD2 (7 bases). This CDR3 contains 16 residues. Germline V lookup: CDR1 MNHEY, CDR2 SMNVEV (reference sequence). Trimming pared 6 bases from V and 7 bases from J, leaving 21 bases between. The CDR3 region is CASRVADSGGGGELFF. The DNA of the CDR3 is TGTGCCAGCAGGGTCGCGGACTCGGGGGGCGGCGGGGAGCTGTTTTTT.

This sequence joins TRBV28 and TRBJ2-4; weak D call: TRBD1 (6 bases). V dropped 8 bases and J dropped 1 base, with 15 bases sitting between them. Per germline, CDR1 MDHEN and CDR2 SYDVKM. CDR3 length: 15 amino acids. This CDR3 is CASGKQGRAKNIQYF. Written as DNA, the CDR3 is TGTGCCAGCGGAAAACAGGGTCGGGCCAAAAACATTCAGTACTTC.

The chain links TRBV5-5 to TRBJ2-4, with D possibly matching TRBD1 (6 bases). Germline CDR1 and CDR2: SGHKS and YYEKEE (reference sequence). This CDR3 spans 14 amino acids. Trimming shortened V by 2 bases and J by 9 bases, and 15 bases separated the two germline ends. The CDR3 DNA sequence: TGTGCCAGCAGCTTATCGGCAGGGGAGAGCATTCAGTACTTC. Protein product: CASSLSAGESIQYF.

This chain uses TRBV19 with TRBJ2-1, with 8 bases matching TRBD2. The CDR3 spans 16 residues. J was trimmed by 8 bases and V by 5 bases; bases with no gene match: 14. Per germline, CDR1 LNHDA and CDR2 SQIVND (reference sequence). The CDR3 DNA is TGTGCCAGTAGTTTCGGTCGGGGGGGCCTATCCTATGAGCAGTTCTTC. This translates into CASSFGRGGLSYEQFF.

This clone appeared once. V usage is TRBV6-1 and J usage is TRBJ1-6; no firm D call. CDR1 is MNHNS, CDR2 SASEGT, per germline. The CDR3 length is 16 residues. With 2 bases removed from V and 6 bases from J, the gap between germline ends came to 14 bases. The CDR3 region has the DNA TGTGCCAGCAGTGAATTCTGGGGAAGGAGTAATTCACCCCTCCACTTT. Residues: CASSEFWGRSNSPLHF.

The CDR3 protein is CASSPPGTYEQYF. In nucleotides, the CDR3 is TGTGCCAGCAGCCCACCCGGAACCTACGAGCAGTACTTC. The chain joins TRBV7-8 to TRBJ2-7; D not resolved. The CDR3 runs to 13 residues. The V end was cut by 5 bases, the J end by 2 bases, with 10 bases between. Germline CDR1 and CDR2: SGHVS and FQNEAQ.

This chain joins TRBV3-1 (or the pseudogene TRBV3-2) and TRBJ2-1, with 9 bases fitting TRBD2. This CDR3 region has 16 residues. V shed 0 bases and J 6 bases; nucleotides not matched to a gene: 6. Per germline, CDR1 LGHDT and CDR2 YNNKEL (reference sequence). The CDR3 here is CASSQDVGTSRNEQFF. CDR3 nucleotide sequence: TGTGCCAGCAGCCAAGATGTCGGGACTAGCCGCAATGAGCAGTTCTTC.

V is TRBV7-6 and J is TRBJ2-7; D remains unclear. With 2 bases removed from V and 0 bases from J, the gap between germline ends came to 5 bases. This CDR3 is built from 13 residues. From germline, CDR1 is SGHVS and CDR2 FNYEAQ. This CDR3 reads CASSLLGSYEQYF. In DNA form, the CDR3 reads TGTGCCAGCAGCTTATTAGGCTCCTACGAGCAGTACTTC.

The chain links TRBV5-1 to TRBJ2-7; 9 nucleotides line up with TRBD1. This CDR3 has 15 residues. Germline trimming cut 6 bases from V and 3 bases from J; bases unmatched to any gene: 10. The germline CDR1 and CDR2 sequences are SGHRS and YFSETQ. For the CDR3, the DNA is TGCGCCAGCACCCCGGGGGACAGGGCCCACTACGAGCAGTACTTC. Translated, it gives CASTPGDRAHYEQYF.

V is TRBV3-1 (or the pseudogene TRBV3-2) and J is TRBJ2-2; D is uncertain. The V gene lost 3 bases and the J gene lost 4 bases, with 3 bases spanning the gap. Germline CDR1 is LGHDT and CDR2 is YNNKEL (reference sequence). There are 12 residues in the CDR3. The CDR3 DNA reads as TGTGCCAGCAGCCAGAGCACCGGGGAGCTGTTTTTT. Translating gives CASSQSTGELFF.

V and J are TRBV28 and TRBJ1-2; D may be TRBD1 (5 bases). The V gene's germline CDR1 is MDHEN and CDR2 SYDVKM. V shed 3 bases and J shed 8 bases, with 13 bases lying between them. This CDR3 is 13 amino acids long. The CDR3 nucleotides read TGTGCCAGCAGTTTGCAGGGTAATAGGGGCTACACCTTC. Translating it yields CASSLQGNRGYTF.

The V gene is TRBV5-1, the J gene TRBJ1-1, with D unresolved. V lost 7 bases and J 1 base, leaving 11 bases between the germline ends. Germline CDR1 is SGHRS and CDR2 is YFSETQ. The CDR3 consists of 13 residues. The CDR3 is CASAQRANTEAFF. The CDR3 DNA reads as TGCGCCAGCGCACAGCGAGCGAACACTGAAGCTTTCTTT.

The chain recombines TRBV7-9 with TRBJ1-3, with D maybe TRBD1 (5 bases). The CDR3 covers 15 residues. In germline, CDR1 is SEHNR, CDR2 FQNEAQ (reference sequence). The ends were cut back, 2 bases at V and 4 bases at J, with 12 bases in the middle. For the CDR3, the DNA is TGTGCCAGCAGCTTACTGAGGGACTCGGGAAACACCATATATTTT. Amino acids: CASSLLRDSGNTIYF.

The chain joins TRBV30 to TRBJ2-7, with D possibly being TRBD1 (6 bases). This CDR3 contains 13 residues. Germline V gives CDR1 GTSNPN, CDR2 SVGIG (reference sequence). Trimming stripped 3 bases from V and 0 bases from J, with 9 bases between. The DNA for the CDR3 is TGTGCCTGGAGCCGGGACATCTCCTACGAGCAGTACTTC. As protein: CAWSRDISYEQYF.

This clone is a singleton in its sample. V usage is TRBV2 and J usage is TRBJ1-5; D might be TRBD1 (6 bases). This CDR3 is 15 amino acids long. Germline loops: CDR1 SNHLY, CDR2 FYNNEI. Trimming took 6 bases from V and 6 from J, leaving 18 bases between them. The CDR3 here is CASSAERGGGQPQHF. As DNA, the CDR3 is TGTGCCAGCAGCGCAGAGAGGGGGGGCGGTCAGCCCCAGCATTTT.

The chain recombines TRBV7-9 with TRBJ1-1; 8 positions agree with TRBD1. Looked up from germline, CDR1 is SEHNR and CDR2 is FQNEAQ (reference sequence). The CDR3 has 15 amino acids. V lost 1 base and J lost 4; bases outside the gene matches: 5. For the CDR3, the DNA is TGTGCCAGCAGCTTAGGCCAGGGGGCCGGCACTGAAGCTTTCTTT. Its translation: CASSLGQGAGTEAFF.

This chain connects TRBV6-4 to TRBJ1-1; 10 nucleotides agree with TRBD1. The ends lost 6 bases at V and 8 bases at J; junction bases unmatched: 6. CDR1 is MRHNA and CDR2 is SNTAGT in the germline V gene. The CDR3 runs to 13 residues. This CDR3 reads CASRRTGGTEAFF. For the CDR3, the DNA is TGTGCCAGCAGGCGGACAGGGGGTACCGAAGCTTTCTTT.

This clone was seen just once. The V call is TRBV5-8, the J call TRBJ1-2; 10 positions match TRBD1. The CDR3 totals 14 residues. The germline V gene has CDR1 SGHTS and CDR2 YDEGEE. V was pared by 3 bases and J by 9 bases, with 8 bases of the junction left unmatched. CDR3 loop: CASSSRVGQGSYTF. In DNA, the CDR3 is TGTGCCAGCAGCTCGAGGGTGGGACAGGGGAGCTACACCTTC. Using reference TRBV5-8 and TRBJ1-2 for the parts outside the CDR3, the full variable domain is EAGVTQSPTHLIKTRGQQATLRCSPISGHTSVYWYQQALGLGLQFLLWYDEGEERNRGNFPPRFSGRQFPNYSSELNVNALELEDSALYLCASSSRVGQGSYTFGSGTRLTVV.

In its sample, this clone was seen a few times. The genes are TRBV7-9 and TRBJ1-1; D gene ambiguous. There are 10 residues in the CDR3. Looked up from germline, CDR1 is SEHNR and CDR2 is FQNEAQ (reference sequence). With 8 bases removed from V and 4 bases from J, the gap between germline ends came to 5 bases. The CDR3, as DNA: TGTGCCAGCGCGGGCACTGAAGCTTTCTTT. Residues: CASAGTEAFF.

CDR3 loop: CASRTGQASNYGYTF. CDR3 DNA sequence: TGTGCCAGCAGAACGGGACAGGCCTCTAACTATGGCTACACCTTC. The chain employs TRBV6-6 and TRBJ1-2; 8 nucleotides agree with TRBD1. After removal of 6 bases from V and 0 bases from J, the junction contained 6 bases not matched to a gene. Germline values: CDR1 MNHNY, CDR2 SVGAGI (reference sequence). The CDR3 length is 15 residues.

CDR3 in amino acids: CAWSEDTFSGNTIYF. The CDR3 DNA reads as TGTGCCTGGAGCGAGGACACCTTCTCTGGAAACACCATATATTTT. The rearrangement links TRBV30 to TRBJ1-3; D perhaps matches TRBD1 (5 bases). CDR1 and CDR2 from the germline V gene are GTSNPN and SVGIG (reference sequence). The CDR3 is 15 residues long. The V end was cut by 3 bases, the J end by 0 bases, with 12 bases between. Filled out from reference TRBV30 and TRBJ1-3, the complete variable domain reads SQTIHQWPATLVQPVGSPLSLECTVEGTSNPNLYWYRQAAGRGLQLLFYSVGIGQISSEVPQNLSASRPQDRQFILSSKKLLLSDSGFYLCAWSEDTFSGNTIYFGEGSWLTVV.

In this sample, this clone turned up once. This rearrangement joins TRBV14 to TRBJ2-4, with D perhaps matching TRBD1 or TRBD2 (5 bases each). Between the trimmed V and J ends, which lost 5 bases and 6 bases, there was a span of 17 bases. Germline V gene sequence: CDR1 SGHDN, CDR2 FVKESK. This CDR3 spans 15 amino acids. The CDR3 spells CASSSFEGRANIQYF. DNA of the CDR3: TGTGCCAGCAGCTCTTTCGAGGGGCGGGCAAACATTCAGTACTTC.